This T cell receptor (beta chain) is drawn from a study of Graves' ophthalmopathy and Graves' hyperthyroidism. Amplified material comprised TCR beta CDR3 regions derived from RNA transcripts. Second-round multiplex PCR came after first-round RT-PCR with HTBI primers. TCRdb reprocessed the multiplex PCR reads via MiXCR and lists one record per CDR3 protein. The data hold a few hundred thousand distinct CDR3 sequences, with approximately 17% observed a single time. V lost 3 bases and J lost 4, with 6 bases in between. The CDR3 has 13 amino acids. Looked up from germline, CDR1 is SNHLY and CDR2 is FYNNEI. Patients newly diagnosed with hyperthyroidism, under 2 months' duration, were aged 18 to 65, the study reports. Diagnosis relied on clinical symptoms, serum thyroxine, TRAb, thyroid ultrasound and orbital computed tomography. This clonotype was counted ten times or more.

The receptor was derived from an adult woman with stable Graves' hyperthyroidism. The rearrangement joins TRBV2 to TRBJ2-2; D gene uncertain. The sample taken for sequencing was peripheral blood. The CDR3 protein is CASSEWRTGELFF. The CDR3 DNA follows: TGTGCCAGCAGTGAGTGGCGCACCGGGGAGCTGTTTTTT.